This TCR beta chain was sequenced during a study of cytomegalovirus exposure and HLA in healthy donors. Looking at the study overall: In terms of ancestry, the Caucasian-associated cluster contained more than 65% of the approximately 420 genotyped donors.

General study findings and limits: Reportedly, TCR beta sequences accurately predicted HLA-A and HLA-B alleles in most subjects.

A note on this clone: The target antigen is unknown.

The CDR3 contains 18 residues. In germline, CDR1 is SGHTA, CDR2 FQGNSA. Trimming removed 1 base at V and 4 bases at J, with 20 bases between. In the PCR, 60 Vbeta and 13 Jbeta primers were used. Only in-frame clones appear in the TCRdb table, and some are missing; sequencing was by immunoSEQ multiplex PCR. The data show 200,000 or so clones, roughly three quarters seen once. The sequenced material came from PBMCs. The sequence was obtained from a man in his forties or fifties in good health and CMV-seronegative. This rearrangement joins TRBV7-2 to TRBJ1-5; tentative D call: TRBD1 (5 bases). The CDR3 is CASSLDLEAGPLNQPQHF. The DNA for the CDR3 is TGTGCCAGCAGCTTAGACCTCGAGGCAGGGCCGTTAAATCAGCCCCAGCATTTT.